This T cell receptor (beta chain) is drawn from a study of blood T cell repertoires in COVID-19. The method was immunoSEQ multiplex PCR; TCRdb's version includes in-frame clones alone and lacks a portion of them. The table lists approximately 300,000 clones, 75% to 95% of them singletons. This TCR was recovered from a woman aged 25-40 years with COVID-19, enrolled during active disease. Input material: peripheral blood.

The CDR3 here is CAISGGTGLETQYF. CDR3 nucleotides: TGTGCCATCAGTGGGGGTACAGGGTTAGAGACCCAGTACTTC. The gene calls are TRBV10-3 and TRBJ2-5; D perhaps matches TRBD1 (6 bases). Trimming took 4 bases from V and 4 from J, leaving 13 bases between them. Per the germline V gene, CDR1 is ENHRY and CDR2 is SYGVKD. This CDR3 contains 14 residues.